This T cell receptor beta chain was identified in a study of memory CD4+ T cells and cytomegalovirus serostatus. General study findings and limits: CD4+ memory repertoires contained about 40% of the roughly 160 reported CMV TCRbeta sequences.

This clone has more than one count but fewer than ten. Antigen unknown. Single viable CD3+CD4+CD8-CD45RO+ cells were sorted as the memory CD4+ T cells. Trimming took 0 bases from V and 0 from J; bases not matched to a gene: 23. The V gene's germline CDR1 is SGHRS and CDR2 YFSETQ. The CDR3 length is 22 residues. The data were produced by immunoSEQ multiplex PCR, yet TCRdb's version contains in-frame clones alone and is incomplete. The table includes around 50,000 clones, approximately 78% detected once. The specimen sequenced was memory CD4+ T cells from blood. The origin of this receptor is an adult in good health and CMV-seronegative. The rearrangement uses TRBV5-1 and TRBJ2-7; 8 bases line up with TRBD2. DNA of the CDR3: TGCGCCAGCAGCTTGGTGACAGTATTAAGGACTAGCCGGGGGGATAGCTCCTACGAGCAGTACTTC. It codes for CASSLVTVLRTSRGDSSYEQYF.